The clone carrying this T cell receptor (beta chain) was recorded at least ten times. CDR3 length equals 12 residues. Trimming pared 8 bases from V and 0 bases from J, leaving 7 bases between. Germline assignment: CDR1 SNHLY and CDR2 FYNNEI. The data stem from a study of T cells in Graves' hyperthyroidism and ophthalmopathy. TCR beta CDR3 region amplification was performed from RNA transcripts. First-round RT-PCR with HTBI primers amplified the TCR CDR3 region. Each CDR3 protein is one row after TCRdb ran MiXCR on the multiplex PCR reads. This sample has around 500,000 distinct CDR3 sequences, with over 13% found just once.

Sequencing was done on a sample of blood. This chain uses TRBV2 with TRBJ1-2; D is uncertain. This sequence was found in a woman between 18 and 29 years old with Graves' hyperthyroidism. The CDR3 bases are TGTGCCAGCGCAAGAACTAACTATGGCTACACCTTC. Translating it yields CASARTNYGYTF.